This TCR beta chain was obtained from a study of cytomegalovirus exposure and HLA in healthy donors. Findings and caveats of the study: In the analysis, some V segments, TRBV6-2 and TRBV6-3 included, were excluded as indistinguishable. What a later analysis reportedly showed was that an Asian-associated ancestry cluster had fewer N-insertions than the 666-donor mean. Researchers counted roughly 150 TCR beta chains as cytomegalovirus-associated. Using the classifier, cytomegalovirus status was reportedly diagnosed with high specificity and sensitivity.

Primers: 60 Vbeta forward and 13 Jbeta reverse. The table came from immunoSEQ multiplex PCR; TCRdb's copy has only in-frame clones and leaves some out. The sample contains some 120,000 clones, 65% to 80% of which appear only once. As to this clone: Its antigen is as yet unknown. The sample has other DNA sequences that encode this CDR3 too.

This CDR3 is built from 14 residues. The V gene lost 1 base and the J gene lost 2 bases, with 8 bases spanning the gap. Germline CDR1 and CDR2: SGHTA and FQGNSA. The sequenced material came from PBMCs. The source of this sequence is a man aged 30 to 39 in good health and CMV-seronegative. The chain links TRBV7-2 to TRBJ1-1, with D unresolved. The CDR3 loop reads CASSLGRGNTEAFF. The CDR3 nucleotides read TGTGCCAGCAGCTTAGGACGGGGAAACACTGAAGCTTTCTTT.